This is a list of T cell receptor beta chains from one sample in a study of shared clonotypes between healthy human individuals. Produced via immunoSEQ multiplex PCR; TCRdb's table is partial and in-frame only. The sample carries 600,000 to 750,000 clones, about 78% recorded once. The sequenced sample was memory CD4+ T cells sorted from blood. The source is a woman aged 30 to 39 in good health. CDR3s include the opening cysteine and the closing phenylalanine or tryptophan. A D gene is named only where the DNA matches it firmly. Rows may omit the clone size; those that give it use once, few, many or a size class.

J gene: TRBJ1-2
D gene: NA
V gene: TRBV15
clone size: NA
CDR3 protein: CATSRAFGGNYGYTF
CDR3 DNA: TGTGCCACCAGCAGGGCGTTCGGGGGGAACTATGGCTACACCTTC

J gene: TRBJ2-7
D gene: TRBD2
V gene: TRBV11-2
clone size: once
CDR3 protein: CASSEAGGSSYEQYF
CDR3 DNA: TGTGCCAGCAGCGAAGCGGGAGGCTCATCCTACGAGCAGTACTTC

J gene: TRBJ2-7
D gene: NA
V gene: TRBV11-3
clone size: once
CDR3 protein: CASSSTSEQYF
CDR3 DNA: TGTGCCAGCAGCTCGACTTCTGAGCAGTACTTC

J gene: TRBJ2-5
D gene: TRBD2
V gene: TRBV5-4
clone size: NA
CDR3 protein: CASSSFLAGGLEETQYF
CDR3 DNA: TGTGCCAGCAGCTCCTTCTTAGCGGGAGGGCTTGAAGAGACCCAGTACTTC

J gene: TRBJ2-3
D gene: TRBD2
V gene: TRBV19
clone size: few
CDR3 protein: CASTPRSGGTDTQYF
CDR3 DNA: TGTGCCAGTACCCCCAGAAGCGGGGGCACAGATACGCAGTATTTT

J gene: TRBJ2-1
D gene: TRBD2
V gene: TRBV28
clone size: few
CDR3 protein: CASSPGLAGGLGAHNEQFF
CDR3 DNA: TGTGCCAGCAGTCCCGGACTAGCGGGAGGGCTGGGGGCACACAATGAGCAGTTCTTC

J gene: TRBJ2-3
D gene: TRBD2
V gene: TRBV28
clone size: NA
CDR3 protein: CASSLSSSGSVDTQYF
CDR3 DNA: TGTGCCAGCAGTTTAAGCTCTAGCGGGAGTGTAGATACGCAGTATTTT

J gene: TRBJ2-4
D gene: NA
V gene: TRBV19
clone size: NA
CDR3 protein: CASSGPGLNIQYF
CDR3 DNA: TGTGCCAGTAGTGGGCCGGGGTTGAACATTCAGTACTTC

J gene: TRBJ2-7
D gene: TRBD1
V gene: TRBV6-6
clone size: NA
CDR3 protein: CASSRGQGAYEQYF
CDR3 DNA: TGTGCCAGCAGCCGGGGACAGGGGGCGTACGAGCAGTACTTC

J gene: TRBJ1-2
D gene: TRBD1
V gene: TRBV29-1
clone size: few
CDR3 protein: CSVDPGTGTAGYTF
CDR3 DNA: TGCAGCGTTGACCCAGGGACAGGGACGGCTGGCTACACCTTC

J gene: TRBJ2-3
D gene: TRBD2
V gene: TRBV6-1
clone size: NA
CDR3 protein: CASSALLAGGVTDTQYF
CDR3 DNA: TGTGCCAGCAGTGCTCTACTAGCGGGAGGTGTCACAGATACGCAGTATTTT

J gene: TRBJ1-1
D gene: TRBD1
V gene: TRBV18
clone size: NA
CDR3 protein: CASSPLGTGASNTEAFF
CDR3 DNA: TGTGCCAGCTCACCACTCGGGACAGGGGCTTCGAACACTGAAGCTTTCTTT

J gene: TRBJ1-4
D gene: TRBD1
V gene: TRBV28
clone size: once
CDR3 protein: CASSPPDRAYEKLFF
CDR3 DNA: TGTGCCAGCAGCCCCCCGGACAGGGCTTACGAAAAACTGTTTTTT

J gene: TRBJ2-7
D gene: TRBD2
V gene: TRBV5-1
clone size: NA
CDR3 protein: CASSPGLREYEQYF
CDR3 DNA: TGCGCCAGCAGCCCCGGGTTGCGGGAGTACGAGCAGTACTTC

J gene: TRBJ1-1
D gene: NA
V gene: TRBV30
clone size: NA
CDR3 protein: CAWGRQANTEAFF
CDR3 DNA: TGTGCCTGGGGGAGACAGGCTAACACTGAAGCTTTCTTT

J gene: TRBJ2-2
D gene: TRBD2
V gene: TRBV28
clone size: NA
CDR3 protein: CASSGPPTGELFF
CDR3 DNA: TGTGCCAGTAGCGGGCCCCCCACCGGGGAGCTGTTTTTT

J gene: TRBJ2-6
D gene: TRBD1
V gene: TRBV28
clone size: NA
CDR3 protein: CAAQGPGANVLTF
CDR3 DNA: TGTGCCGCACAGGGGCCTGGGGCCAACGTCCTGACTTTC

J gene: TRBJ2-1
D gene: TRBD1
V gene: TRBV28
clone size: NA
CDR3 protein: CATSIPGQGADEQFF
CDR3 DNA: TGTGCCACCTCAATTCCGGGACAGGGGGCGGATGAGCAGTTCTTC

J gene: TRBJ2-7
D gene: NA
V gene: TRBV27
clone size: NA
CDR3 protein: CASSLSAIRGREQYF
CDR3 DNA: TGTGCCAGCAGTTTAAGTGCGATACGCGGTAGAGAGCAGTACTTC

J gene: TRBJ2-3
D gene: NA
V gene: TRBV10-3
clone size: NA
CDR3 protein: CAISESDSGDTQYF
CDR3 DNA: TGTGCCATCAGTGAGTCTGACAGCGGAGATACGCAGTATTTT

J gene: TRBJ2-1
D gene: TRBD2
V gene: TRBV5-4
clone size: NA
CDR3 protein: CASSREAGGVYNEQFF
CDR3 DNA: TGTGCCAGCAGCCGGGAGGCGGGAGGGGTCTACAATGAGCAGTTCTTC

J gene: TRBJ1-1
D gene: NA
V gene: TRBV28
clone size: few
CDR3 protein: CASTQQGLNTEAFF
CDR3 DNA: TGTGCCAGCACTCAACAGGGATTGAACACTGAAGCTTTCTTT

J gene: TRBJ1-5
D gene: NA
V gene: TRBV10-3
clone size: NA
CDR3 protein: CAISRDNNQPQHF
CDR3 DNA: TGTGCCATCAGCCGGGACAACAATCAGCCCCAGCATTTT

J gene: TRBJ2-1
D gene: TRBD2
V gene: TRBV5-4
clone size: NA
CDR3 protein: CASSLPTAGGYNEQFF
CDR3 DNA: TGTGCCAGCAGCTTACCCACAGCGGGAGGGTACAATGAGCAGTTCTTC

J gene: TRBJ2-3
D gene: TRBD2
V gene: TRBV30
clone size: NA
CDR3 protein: CAWRVSGTDTQYF
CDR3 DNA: TGTGCCTGGAGGGTTAGCGGGACAGATACGCAGTATTTT

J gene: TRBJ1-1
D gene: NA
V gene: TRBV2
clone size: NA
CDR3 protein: CASTFGGGTEAFF
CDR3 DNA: TGTGCCAGCACCTTTGGCGGGGGCACTGAAGCTTTCTTT

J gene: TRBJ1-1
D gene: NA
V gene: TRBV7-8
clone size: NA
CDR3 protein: CASSLDYVQGNVGNTEAFF
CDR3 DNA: TGTGCCAGCAGCTTAGACTATGTCCAGGGGAATGTGGGGAACACTGAAGCTTTCTTT

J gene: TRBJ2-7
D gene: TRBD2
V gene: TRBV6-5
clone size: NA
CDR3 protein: CASSFSGRADEQYF
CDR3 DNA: TGTGCCAGCAGTTTTTCCGGGAGGGCCGACGAGCAGTACTTC

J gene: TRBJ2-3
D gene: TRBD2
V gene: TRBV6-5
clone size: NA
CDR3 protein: CASSYSIAGVTDTQYF
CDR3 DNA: TGTGCCAGCAGTTACTCGATAGCGGGCGTCACAGATACGCAGTATTTT

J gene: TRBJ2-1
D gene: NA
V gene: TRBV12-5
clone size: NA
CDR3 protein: CASGFGTKEDEQFF
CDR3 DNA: TGTGCTAGTGGTTTTGGTACAAAAGAGGATGAGCAGTTCTTC

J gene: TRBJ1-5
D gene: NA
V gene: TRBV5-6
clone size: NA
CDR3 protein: CASSGGRYQPQHF
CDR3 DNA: TGTGCCAGCAGCGGGGGACGGTATCAGCCCCAGCATTTT

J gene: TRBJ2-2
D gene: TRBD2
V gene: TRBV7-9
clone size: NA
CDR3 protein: CASSLLAGDVGELFF
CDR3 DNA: TGTGCCAGCAGCCTGCTAGCGGGAGATGTCGGGGAGCTGTTTTTT

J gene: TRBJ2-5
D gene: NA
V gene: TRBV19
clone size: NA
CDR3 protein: CASTPQGIGETQYF
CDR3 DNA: TGTGCCAGCACGCCGCAGGGTATTGGCGAGACCCAGTACTTC

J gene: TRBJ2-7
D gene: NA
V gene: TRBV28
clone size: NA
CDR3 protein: CASRPTGAYEQYF
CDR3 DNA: TGTGCCAGCAGACCGACAGGAGCCTACGAGCAGTACTTC

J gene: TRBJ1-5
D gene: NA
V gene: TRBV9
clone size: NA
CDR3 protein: CASSVGAGVTNQPQHF
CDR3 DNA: TGTGCCAGCAGCGTAGGGGCAGGGGTCACCAATCAGCCCCAGCATTTT

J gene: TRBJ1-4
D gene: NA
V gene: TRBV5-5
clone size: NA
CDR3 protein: CASSLTPAANEKLFF
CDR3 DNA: TGTGCCAGCAGCTTGACCCCCGCGGCTAATGAAAAACTGTTTTTT

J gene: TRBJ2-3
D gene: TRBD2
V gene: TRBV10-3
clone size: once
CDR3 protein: CAIRGLAKDTQYF
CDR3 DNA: TGTGCCATCAGAGGACTAGCGAAAGATACGCAGTATTTT

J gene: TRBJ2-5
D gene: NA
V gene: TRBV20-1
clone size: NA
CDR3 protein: CSAAPGRTQYF
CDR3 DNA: TGCAGTGCGGCACCGGGGCGAACCCAGTACTTC

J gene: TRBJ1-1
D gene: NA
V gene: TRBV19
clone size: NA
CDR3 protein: CASSSGQMNTEAFF
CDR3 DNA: TGTGCCAGTAGCTCAGGACAAATGAACACTGAAGCTTTCTTT

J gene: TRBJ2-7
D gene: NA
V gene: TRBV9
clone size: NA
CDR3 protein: CASSVGDLYEQYF
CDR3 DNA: TGTGCCAGCAGCGTAGGGGACCTCTACGAGCAGTACTTC

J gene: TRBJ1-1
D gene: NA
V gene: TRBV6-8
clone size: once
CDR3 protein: CASPQVSTEAFF
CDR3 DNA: TGTGCCAGCCCACAGGTAAGCACTGAAGCTTTCTTT

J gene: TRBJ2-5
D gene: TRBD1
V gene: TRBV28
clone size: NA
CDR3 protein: CASSSGQGQTQYF
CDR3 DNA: TGTGCCAGCAGCTCGGGACAGGGCCAGACCCAGTACTTC

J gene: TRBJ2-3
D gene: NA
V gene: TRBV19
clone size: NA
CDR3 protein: CASSTRAQGGPDTQYF
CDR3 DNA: TGTGCCAGTAGTACCCGAGCCCAGGGAGGACCAGATACGCAGTATTTT

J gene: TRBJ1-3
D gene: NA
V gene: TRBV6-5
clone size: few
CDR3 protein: CASSPTGGNTIYF
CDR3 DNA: TGTGCCAGCAGTCCGACGGGTGGAAACACCATATATTTT

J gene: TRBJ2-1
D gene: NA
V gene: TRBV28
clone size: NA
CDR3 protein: CASSFRRSYNEQFF
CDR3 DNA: TGTGCCAGCAGTTTCCGGCGATCCTACAATGAGCAGTTCTTC

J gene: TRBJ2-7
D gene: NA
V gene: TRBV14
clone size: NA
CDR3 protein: CASSQGASYEQYF
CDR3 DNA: TGTGCCAGCAGCCAGGGCGCATCTTACGAGCAGTACTTC

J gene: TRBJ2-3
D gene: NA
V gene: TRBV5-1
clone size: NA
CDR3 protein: CASSFGGAGTDTQYF
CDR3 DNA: TGCGCCAGCAGCTTTGGAGGGGCTGGCACAGATACGCAGTATTTT

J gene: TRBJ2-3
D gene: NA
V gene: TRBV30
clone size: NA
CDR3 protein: CAQRSEKYTDTQYF
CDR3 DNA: TGTGCTCAAAGGAGTGAAAAATACACAGATACGCAGTATTTT

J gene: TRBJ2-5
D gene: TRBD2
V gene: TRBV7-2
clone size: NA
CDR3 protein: CASSLVAGPYETQYF
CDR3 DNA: TGTGCCAGCAGCTTAGTAGCGGGGCCCTATGAGACCCAGTACTTC

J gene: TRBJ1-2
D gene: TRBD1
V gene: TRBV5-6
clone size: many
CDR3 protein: CASSLWTGGAYGYTF
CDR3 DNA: TGTGCCAGCAGCTTGTGGACAGGGGGCGCCTATGGCTACACCTTC

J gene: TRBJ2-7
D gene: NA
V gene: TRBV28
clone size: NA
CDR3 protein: CASSLKVYEQYF
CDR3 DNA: TGTGCCAGCAGTTTAAAGGTGTACGAGCAGTACTTC

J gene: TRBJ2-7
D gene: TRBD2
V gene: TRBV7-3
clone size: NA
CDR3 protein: CASGGLAGMRYEQYF
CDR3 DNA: TGTGCCAGCGGCGGACTAGCGGGCATGCGGTACGAGCAGTACTTC

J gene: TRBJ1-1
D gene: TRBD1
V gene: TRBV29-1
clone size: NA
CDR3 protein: CSVSRDSGSTEAFF
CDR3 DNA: TGCAGCGTTTCCCGGGACAGCGGTTCCACTGAAGCTTTCTTT

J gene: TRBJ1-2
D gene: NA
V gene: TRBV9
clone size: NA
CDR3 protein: CASMAEGYGYTF
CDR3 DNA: TGTGCCAGCATGGCGGAAGGCTATGGCTACACCTTC